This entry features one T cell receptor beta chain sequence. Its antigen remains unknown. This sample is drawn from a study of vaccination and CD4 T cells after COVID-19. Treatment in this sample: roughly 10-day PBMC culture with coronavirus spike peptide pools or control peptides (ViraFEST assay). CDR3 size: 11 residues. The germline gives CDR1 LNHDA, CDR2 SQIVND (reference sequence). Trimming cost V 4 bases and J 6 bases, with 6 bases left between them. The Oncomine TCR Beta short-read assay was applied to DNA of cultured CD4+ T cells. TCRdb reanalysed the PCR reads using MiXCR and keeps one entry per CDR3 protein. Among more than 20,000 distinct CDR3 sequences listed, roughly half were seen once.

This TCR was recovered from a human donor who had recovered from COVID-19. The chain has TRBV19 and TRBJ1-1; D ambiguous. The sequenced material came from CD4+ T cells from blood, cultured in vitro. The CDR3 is CASSKWPEAFF. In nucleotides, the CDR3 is TGTGCCAGTAGTAAATGGCCTGAAGCTTTCTTT.